The sequence of this T cell receptor beta chain was determined in a study of blood T cell repertoires in COVID-19. Study background: Sites across the United States, Italy and Spain contributed samples from acute and convalescent COVID-19. In each case, the material was cDNA or gDNA derived from T cells, B-cell-depleted T cells, or PBMCs.

CDR1 and CDR2 from the germline V gene are MNHEY and SMNVEV (reference sequence). The CDR3 contains 14 residues. Trimming removed 4 bases from V and 1 base from J; junction bases left unmatched: 1. Authors' analysis steps: Quantification of nucleated cells was approximated via reference gene primer amplification. Some clones are missing from TCRdb's copy, which holds only in-frame ones; the method was immunoSEQ multiplex PCR. Clone size and the V and J calls come from that table; the DNA yielded D and trimming. The data contain approximately 72,000 clones, roughly 86% of them singletons. The source material was peripheral blood. The receptor's source is a man over 45 with acute or convalescent COVID-19. The chain recombines TRBV27 with TRBJ2-1; 7 bases map to TRBD1. The DNA for the CDR3 is TGTGCCAGCAGTTACAGGGGTTCCTACAATGAGCAGTTCTTC. Its translation: CASSYRGSYNEQFF.